These 20 T cell receptor beta chains originate from one sample sequenced in a study of T cell changes during pregnancy in multiple sclerosis. The data were produced by immunoSEQ multiplex PCR, yet TCRdb's version contains in-frame clones alone and is incomplete. The table has 45,000 to 50,000 clones, about 92% seen once. This specimen consisted of peripheral blood, obtained in the third trimester of pregnancy. All receptors come from a female donor with multiple sclerosis, enrolled in a pregnancy study.

This clone was picked up one time. The CDR3 sequence: CSVRGRAVETQYF. CDR3 coding DNA: TGCAGCGTTCGGGGGAGGGCCGTAGAGACCCAGTACTTC. V is TRBV29-1 and J is TRBJ2-5; 7 bases agree with TRBD2. V dropped 5 bases and J dropped 4; count of bases not matched to a gene: 7. The germline V gene encodes CDR1 SQVTM and CDR2 ANQGSEA. This CDR3 region has 13 residues.

The gene calls are TRBV7-3 and TRBJ2-3; D not certain. CDR1 is SGHTA and CDR2 is FQGTGA in the germline V gene. V lost 4 bases and J lost 1, with 6 bases in between. This CDR3 region has 13 residues. CDR3 amino acids: CASSSYRTDTQYF. The CDR3 DNA is TGTGCCAGCAGCTCCTACCGCACAGATACGCAGTATTTT.

The chain combines TRBV11-2 with TRBJ2-7, with 8 positions matching TRBD2. Germline V lookup: CDR1 SGHAT, CDR2 FQNNGV. The trim removed 5 bases at V and 4 bases at J, leaving 10 bases unmatched. The CDR3 has 15 residues. CDR3 loop: CASSHTSGPRYEQYF. In nucleotides, the CDR3 is TGTGCCAGCAGCCACACTAGCGGCCCGCGGTACGAGCAGTACTTC.

This rearrangement joins TRBV11-3 to TRBJ2-5, with D possibly matching TRBD2 (5 bases). Trimming pared 1 base from V and 2 bases from J, leaving 8 bases between. CDR3 length: 14 residues. Germline loops: CDR1 SGHNT, CDR2 YENEEA. CDR3 sequence (DNA): TGTGCCAGCAGCTTAGTCCGCGGGCAAGAGACCCAGTACTTC. Amino acid sequence: CASSLVRGQETQYF.

The DNA of the CDR3 is TGTGCCAGTAGTATCGGAGTAGCGGGAAAGAACGAGCAGTACTTC. It codes for CASSIGVAGKNEQYF. V is TRBV19 and J is TRBJ2-7, with TRBD2 identical over 8 bases. The germline CDR1 and CDR2 sequences are LNHDA and SQIVND (reference sequence). V trimming: 3 bases; J trimming: 5 bases; junction bases outside the gene matches: 9. CDR3 length: 15 residues.

This chain connects TRBV18 to TRBJ2-1; 9 bases match TRBD2. The CDR3 has 17 amino acids. Trimming took 3 bases from V and 7 from J; bases not matched to a gene: 13. Germline values: CDR1 KGHSH, CDR2 LQKENI. CDR3 residues: CASSPLETGTSRNEQFF. CDR3 DNA sequence: TGTGCCAGCTCACCGTTGGAGACCGGGACTAGCAGGAATGAGCAGTTCTTC.

This clone was counted a single time. The chain couples TRBV5-1 to TRBJ2-7; tentative D call: TRBD1 (6 bases). CDR1 SGHRS and CDR2 YFSETQ come from the germline V gene. Trimming pared 1 base from V and 2 bases from J, leaving 10 bases between. This CDR3 has 14 amino acids. CDR3 region: CASSLTGPPYEQYF. Here the CDR3 DNA reads TGCGCCAGCAGCTTGACAGGGCCGCCCTACGAGCAGTACTTC.

The chain joins TRBV18 to TRBJ2-3, with D hard to call. There are 16 residues in the CDR3. Between the trimmed V and J ends, which lost 0 bases and 0 bases, there was a span of 10 bases. Germline V gene lookup returns CDR1 KGHSH and CDR2 LQKENI. The chain's CDR3 is CASSPPIPGSTDTQYF. CDR3 coding DNA: TGTGCCAGCTCACCACCGATACCCGGGAGCACAGATACGCAGTATTTT.

The chain is built from TRBV27 and TRBJ2-7; the D gene is possibly TRBD1 (6 bases). Between the trimmed V and J ends, which lost 6 bases and 3 bases, there was a span of 12 bases. The CDR3 length is 13 residues. Germline loops: CDR1 MNHEY, CDR2 SMNVEV (reference sequence). As DNA, the CDR3 is TGTGCCAGCAGACAGGGATCGGGCTACGAGCAGTACTTC. The encoded protein is CASRQGSGYEQYF.

The rearrangement links TRBV28 to TRBJ2-7, with 8 bases matching TRBD1. This CDR3 region has 16 residues. CDR1 MDHEN and CDR2 SYDVKM come from the germline V gene. V shed 5 bases, J shed 0 bases, and the junction held 9 bases outside the gene matches. Written as DNA, the CDR3 is TGTGCCAGCAGTCCCGGACAGGGAGGTCGCTCCTACGAGCAGTACTTC. Its translation: CASSPGQGGRSYEQYF.

The chain employs TRBV7-2 and TRBJ2-2, with TRBD1 identical over 7 bases. CDR3 length equals 16 residues. Germline CDR1 reads SGHTA; CDR2 reads FQGNSA. V dropped 0 bases and J dropped 1; count of bases not matched to a gene: 2. The CDR3 nucleotides are TGTGCCAGCAGCTTAGCAGGGGGCGGGAACACCGGGGAGCTGTTTTTT. This sequence encodes CASSLAGGGNTGELFF.

The chain recombines TRBV30 with TRBJ1-1, with D perhaps matching TRBD1 (6 bases). The CDR3 has 13 residues. In germline, CDR1 is GTSNPN, CDR2 SVGIG (reference sequence). Trimming took 0 bases from V and 7 from J, leaving 12 bases between them. The CDR3 nucleotides are TGTGCCTGGAGTGTGGGGGCAGGGGATGAAGCTTTCTTT. As protein: CAWSVGAGDEAFF. Complete variable domain (other parts from reference TRBV30 and TRBJ1-1): SQTIHQWPATLVQPVGSPLSLECTVEGTSNPNLYWYRQAAGRGLQLLFYSVGIGQISSEVPQNLSASRPQDRQFILSSKKLLLSDSGFYLCAWSVGAGDEAFFGQGTRLTVV.

CDR3 nucleotides: TGTGCCAGCAGTGAATCCAGGGACACCGGGGAGCTGTTTTTT. Protein: CASSESRDTGELFF. The chain uses TRBV25-1 and TRBJ2-2, with a weak D call TRBD1 (5 bases). CDR1 and CDR2 (germline): MGHDK, SYGVNS. This CDR3 is built from 14 residues. Trimming removed 1 base from V and 3 bases from J, with 6 bases in between.

V gene TRBV11-2 combines with J gene TRBJ2-7; a possible D gene is TRBD1 (6 bases). V was cut by 3 bases and J by 2 bases, with 14 bases left in between. CDR1 is SGHAT, CDR2 FQNNGV, per germline. The CDR3 length is 15 residues. The CDR3 loop is CASSFPLQGPYEQYF. The CDR3 nucleotides are TGTGCCAGCAGCTTCCCCCTACAGGGTCCCTACGAGCAGTACTTC.

The V call is TRBV21-1, the J call TRBJ2-7; the DNA was not compared with TRBD1, the D call given in the table. TRBV21-1 constitutes a pseudogene. This CDR3 is built from 21 residues. The CDR3 region is CASSAIRGRFYYLTSPHEQYF. The CDR3 DNA reads TGTGCCAGCAGCGCAATCAGGGGTCGGTTTTACTACTTAACTAGTCCCCACGAGCAGTACTTC.

This rearrangement joins TRBV5-6 to TRBJ2-7; D is possibly TRBD1 (5 bases). V was pared by 4 bases and J by 6 bases, with 8 bases between. This CDR3 contains 11 residues. Germline V lookup: CDR1 SGHDT, CDR2 YYEEEE. The CDR3 bases are TGTGCCAGCAGCCGAACAGGCGAGCAGTACTTC. Encoded protein: CASSRTGEQYF. Together with reference TRBV5-6 and TRBJ2-7, the CDR3 gives the full variable domain: DAGVTQSPTHLIKTRGQQVTLRCSPKSGHDTVSWYQQALGQGPQFIFQYYEEEERQRGNFPDRFSGHQFPNYSSELNVNALLLGDSALYLCASSRTGEQYFGPGTRLTVT.

The gene calls are TRBV5-1 and TRBJ2-3, with 13 bases matching TRBD2. V trimming: 9 bases; J trimming: 2 bases; junction bases outside the gene matches: 3. The CDR3 is made up of 14 amino acids. The germline gives CDR1 SGHRS, CDR2 YFSETQ. CDR3: CATTSGRVTDTQYF. CDR3 DNA: TGCGCCACAACTAGCGGGAGGGTCACAGATACGCAGTATTTT.

This clone was observed once. This sequence joins TRBV19 and TRBJ2-7; the D gene is possibly TRBD1 (6 bases). The germline V gene has CDR1 LNHDA and CDR2 SQIVND (reference sequence). CDR3 length: 16 residues. With 2 bases removed from V and 5 bases from J, the gap between germline ends came to 19 bases. CDR3 bases: TGTGCCAGTAGTATAATCTTAACAGGGTGTCTTGACGAGCAGTACTTC. Its protein product is CASSIILTGCLDEQYF.

V and J are TRBV9 and TRBJ1-3; D possibly corresponds to TRBD1 (5 bases). Trimming took 4 bases from V and 3 from J, leaving 14 bases between them. The CDR3 is made up of 15 amino acids. Germline V gene data show CDR1 as SGDLS and CDR2 as YYNGEE. As DNA, the CDR3 is TGTGCCAGCAGCCCTCGGTCGGGGGGTGGAAACACCATATATTTT. Residues: CASSPRSGGGNTIYF. The full variable domain, with the rest looked up from reference TRBV9 and TRBJ1-3, is DSGVTQTPKHLITATGQRVTLRCSPRSGDLSVYWYQQSLDQGLQFLIQYYNGEERAKGNILERFSAQQFPDLHSELNLSSLELGDSALYFCASSPRSGGGNTIYFGEGSWLTVV.

This CDR3 reads CASSIAGAQPYEQYF. As DNA, the CDR3 is TGCGCCAGCAGCATAGCGGGAGCCCAACCCTACGAGCAGTACTTC. The V and J genes are TRBV5-1 and TRBJ2-7; 9 bases fit TRBD2. CDR1 is SGHRS, CDR2 YFSETQ, per germline. This CDR3 has 15 amino acids. The V segment lost 4 bases and the J segment 2 bases; nucleotides outside the gene matches: 7.